This entry lists 5 T cell receptor beta chains sequenced from one sample in a study of blood T cell repertoires in COVID-19. Produced via immunoSEQ multiplex PCR; TCRdb's table is partial and in-frame only. The table lists about 180,000 clones, 70% to 90% of them singletons. Sequencing input: peripheral blood. All receptors come from a man aged 60-69 years with acute or convalescent COVID-19.

The chain combines TRBV28 with TRBJ1-1, with 8 positions matching TRBD1. This CDR3 has 16 amino acids. The germline V gene encodes CDR1 MDHEN and CDR2 SYDVKM. J lost 0 bases, V lost 3 bases, and 6 bases had no gene match. CDR3 in amino acids: CASSFGDRFLNTEAFF. CDR3 sequence (DNA): TGTGCCAGCAGTTTTGGGGACAGGTTTTTGAACACTGAAGCTTTCTTT.

The V call is TRBV24-1, the J call TRBJ2-3; D might be TRBD2 (5 bases). CDR3 length equals 15 residues. Looked up from germline, CDR1 is KGHDR and CDR2 is SFDVKD. Trimming removed 3 bases from V and 2 bases from J, with 11 bases in between. CDR3 region: CATSDRGRLTDTQYF. In nucleotides, the CDR3 is TGTGCCACCAGTGATCGAGGGAGACTCACAGATACGCAGTATTTT.

The chain couples TRBV10-1 to TRBJ2-7; 11 bases match TRBD1. The CDR3 is made up of 14 amino acids. Germline trimming cut 6 bases from V and 5 bases from J; bases unmatched to any gene: 6. Germline V gives CDR1 WNHNN, CDR2 SYGVQD (reference sequence). In nucleotides, the CDR3 is TGCGCCAGCAGCTCGGACAGGGGGCCGAACGAGCAGTACTTC. Encoded protein: CASSSDRGPNEQYF.

This clone has just one count. The chain couples TRBV10-3 to TRBJ1-1; 10 nucleotides agree with TRBD1. The junction had 5 bases not matched to a gene; V was cut back by 8 bases and J by 5 bases. This CDR3 comprises 13 residues. CDR1 is ENHRY, CDR2 SYGVKD, per germline. This chain's CDR3 is CAIHGTGETEAFF. As DNA, the CDR3 is TGTGCCATCCACGGGACAGGGGAAACTGAAGCTTTCTTT.

The genes are TRBV2 and TRBJ1-1; D remains unclear. The CDR3 sequence is 15 residues long. Germline CDR1 SNHLY, CDR2 FYNNEI. The germline V and J ends were trimmed by 6 bases and 3 bases, with 17 bases remaining between them. CDR3 sequence reads: CASRISTTKDTEAFF. In DNA form, the CDR3 reads TGTGCCAGCAGGATATCGACAACGAAGGACACTGAAGCTTTCTTT.